This is a list of T cell receptor beta chains from one sample in a study of early T cells in non-severe SARS-CoV-2 infection. TCRdb reprocessed the 5' RACE reads via MiXCR and lists one record per CDR3 protein. The sample has roughly 97,000 distinct CDR3 sequences; 9.5% to 11% are singletons. The source material was whole blood, sampled at baseline. The receptors here all came from an adult who was a healthcare worker with PCR-confirmed SARS-CoV-2 infection or an uninfected control (not recorded which). CDR3s include the opening cysteine and the closing phenylalanine or tryptophan. The order of the fields is CDR3 protein, CDR3 DNA, V gene, J gene, clone size, D gene, CDR3 length. A D gene is named only where the DNA matches it firmly. The size entry is marked missing in some rows and otherwise reads once, few, many or a size class.

CDR3: CASSLDTGEKLFF
DNA: TGTGCCAGCAGCTTGGACACGGGGGAAAAACTGTTTTTT
V: TRBV7-9
J: TRBJ1-4
size: few
D: -
length: 13

CDR3: CSARDPRVDQPQHF
DNA: TGCAGTGCTAGAGATCCCAGGGTTGATCAGCCCCAGCATTTT
V: TRBV20-1
J: TRBJ1-5
size: few
D: -
length: 14

CDR3: CASSLHGGSSYNEQFF
DNA: TGTGCCAGCAGCTTACATGGGGGCAGCTCCTACAATGAGCAGTTCTTC
V: TRBV11-3
J: TRBJ2-1
size: few
D: -
length: 16

CDR3: CASSRIPGTGAYEQYF
DNA: TGTGCCAGCAGCCGTATACCGGGGACAGGGGCCTACGAGCAGTACTTC
V: TRBV27
J: TRBJ2-7
size: many
D: TRBD1
length: 16

CDR3: CASSLGSAGGETQYF
DNA: TGTGCCAGCAGCTTAGGCTCTGCAGGGGGCGAGACCCAGTACTTC
V: TRBV11-2
J: TRBJ2-5
size: -
D: TRBD1
length: 15

CDR3: CASQRGGEQYF
DNA: TGTGCCTCCCAAAGAGGGGGCGAGCAGTACTTC
V: TRBV6-5
J: TRBJ2-7
size: few
D: -
length: 11

CDR3: CASRGVGDTQYF
DNA: TGTGCCAGCAGGGGGGTTGGAGATACGCAGTATTTT
V: TRBV7-9
J: TRBJ2-3
size: many
D: -
length: 12

CDR3: CASSLPGQGASDTQYF
DNA: TGCGCCAGCAGCTTGCCGGGACAGGGAGCCTCAGATACGCAGTATTTT
V: TRBV5-1
J: TRBJ2-3
size: few
D: TRBD1
length: 16

CDR3: CASTLLGQDTEAFF
DNA: TGCGCCAGCACCTTACTGGGACAGGACACTGAAGCTTTCTTT
V: TRBV5-1
J: TRBJ1-1
size: few
D: TRBD1
length: 14

CDR3: CASSLRRDRNTEAFF
DNA: TGTGCCAGCAGCTTAAGGCGTGACAGAAACACTGAAGCTTTCTTT
V: TRBV7-3
J: TRBJ1-1
size: few
D: -
length: 15

CDR3: CSASGTVATNEKLFF
DNA: TGCAGTGCTAGTGGGACAGTTGCAACTAATGAAAAACTGTTTTTT
V: TRBV20-1
J: TRBJ1-4
size: many
D: TRBD1
length: 15

CDR3: CASSFLGVETQYF
DNA: TGCGCCAGCAGCTTTTTGGGGGTGGAGACCCAGTACTTC
V: TRBV5-1
J: TRBJ2-5
size: many
D: -
length: 13

CDR3: CASSQDPIGVGLALPDTQYF
DNA: TGTGCCAGCAGCCAAGATCCTATAGGAGTGGGACTAGCCCTACCCGATACGCAGTATTTT
V: TRBV4-2
J: TRBJ2-3
size: few
D: TRBD2
length: 20

CDR3: CASSLPRGSGRARETQYF
DNA: TGTGCCAGCAGTTTACCCCGTGGTAGCGGGAGGGCCCGAGAGACCCAGTACTTC
V: TRBV28
J: TRBJ2-5
size: -
D: TRBD2
length: 18

CDR3: CASRPGQRFNQPQHF
DNA: TGCGCCAGCAGGCCGGGACAGAGATTCAATCAGCCCCAGCATTTT
V: TRBV10-2
J: TRBJ1-5
size: few
D: TRBD1
length: 15

CDR3: CASSVEGAKSPLHF
DNA: TGTGCCAGCAGCGTAGAGGGGGCCAAATCACCCCTCCACTTT
V: TRBV9
J: TRBJ1-6
size: many
D: TRBD1
length: 14

CDR3: CASSLKRERHEQFF
DNA: TGTGCCAGCAGCTTAAAGCGGGAGAGGCATGAGCAGTTCTTC
V: TRBV7-2
J: TRBJ2-1
size: few
D: TRBD2
length: 14

CDR3: CSASPGLAGLYEQYF
DNA: TGCAGTGCTAGCCCCGGACTAGCTGGACTCTACGAGCAGTACTTC
V: TRBV20-1
J: TRBJ2-7
size: -
D: TRBD2
length: 15

CDR3: CASQVRRGANEKLFF
DNA: TGTGCCAGCCAAGTGAGGAGGGGCGCGAATGAAAAACTGTTTTTT
V: TRBV2
J: TRBJ1-4
size: -
D: -
length: 15

CDR3: CASSLQGIGGYTF
DNA: TGTGCCAGCAGCCTCCAGGGCATTGGCGGCTACACCTTC
V: TRBV7-3
J: TRBJ1-2
size: few
D: -
length: 13

CDR3: CASSLDRRGAEFF
DNA: TGTGCCAGCAGCTTAGATCGAAGGGGCGCGGAGTTCTTC
V: TRBV11-2
J: TRBJ2-1
size: many
D: -
length: 13

CDR3: CSASGLAGDYEQYF
DNA: TGCAGTGCTTCAGGACTAGCGGGAGACTACGAGCAGTACTTC
V: TRBV20-1
J: TRBJ2-7
size: few
D: TRBD2
length: 14

CDR3: CASSRGGAGLAGGQGEQFF
DNA: TGCGCCAGCAGCCGAGGGGGCGCGGGACTAGCGGGAGGGCAGGGTGAGCAGTTCTTC
V: TRBV5-1
J: TRBJ2-1
size: few
D: TRBD2
length: 19